A selection of T cell receptor beta chains follows, all from one sample in a study of T cell responses to AZD1222 COVID-19 vaccine. Assay used: immunoSEQ multiplex PCR; TCRdb lists only in-frame clones, some missing. This table has 140,000 or so clones, around nine tenths appearing once. Sequences were derived from peripheral blood, sampled 28 days after the second AZD1222 dose. These receptors all stem from an adult who received the AZD1222 COVID-19 vaccine. Each CDR3 is given with its conserved first and last residue. The D gene is left open where the match is weak. A row's size may be missing; if present it is once, few, many or a size class.

d_gene	abundance	j_gene	v_gene	CDR3nt	CDR3aa
TRBD1	NA	TRBJ1-1	TRBV5-8	TGTGCCAGCAGCTACTCAGGACAGGTAAACACTGAAGCTTTCTTT	CASSYSGQVNTEAFF
TRBD1	NA	TRBJ1-3	TRBV18	TGTGCCAGCTCAGATGGGACAGCTGGAAACACCATATATTTT	CASSDGTAGNTIYF
NA	NA	TRBJ1-2	TRBV5-5	TGTGCCAGCAGCCAGGACACCCCCGGAGGCTACACCTTC	CASSQDTPGGYTF
TRBD2	NA	TRBJ2-3	TRBV7-2	TGTGCCAGCAGCTTAGCGCCTAGCGGGTCCACAGATACGCAGTATTTT	CASSLAPSGSTDTQYF
NA	once	TRBJ1-3	TRBV4-2	TGTGCCAGCAGCCGATCTACCGGTGGGTTCTCTGGAAACACCATATATTTT	CASSRSTGGFSGNTIYF
TRBD1	NA	TRBJ1-2	TRBV7-9	TGTGCCACCCAGGACAGGGGGTTTCCTAACTATGGCTACACCTTC	CATQDRGFPNYGYTF
TRBD1	NA	TRBJ1-4	TRBV19	TGTGCCAGTAGTTCACAGGGGGCCGCCAACACACTGTTTTTT	CASSSQGAANTLFF
NA	NA	TRBJ2-1	TRBV18	TGTGCCAGCTCACGGGGACGAGACAATGAGCAGTTCTTC	CASSRGRDNEQFF
TRBD2	NA	TRBJ2-7	TRBV20-1	TGCAGTGCTAGTCCCTCAGCGGGAGGGCCTTACGAGCAGTACTTC	CSASPSAGGPYEQYF
NA	once	TRBJ2-1	TRBV5-6	TGTGCCAGCAGCTGGGCGTACAGGGAGGTCCCCTACAATGAGCAGTTCTTC	CASSWAYREVPYNEQFF